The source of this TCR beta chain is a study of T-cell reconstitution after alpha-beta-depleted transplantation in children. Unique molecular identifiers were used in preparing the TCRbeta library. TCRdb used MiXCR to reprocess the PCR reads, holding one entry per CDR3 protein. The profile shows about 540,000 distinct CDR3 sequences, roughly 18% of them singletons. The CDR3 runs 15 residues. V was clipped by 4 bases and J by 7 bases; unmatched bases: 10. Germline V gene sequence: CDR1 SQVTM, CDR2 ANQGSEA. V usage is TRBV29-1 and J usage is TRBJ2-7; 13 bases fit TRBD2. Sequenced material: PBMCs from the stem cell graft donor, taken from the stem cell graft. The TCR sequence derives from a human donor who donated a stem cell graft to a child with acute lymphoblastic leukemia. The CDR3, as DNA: TGCAGCGTTGCGGGACTAGCGGGGACCTTGGGGGAGCAGTACTTC. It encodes CSVAGLAGTLGEQYF.